This T cell receptor beta chain was observed in a study of T cell repertoires in cytomegalovirus infection. MiXCR, applied by TCRdb to the reads, yields one record per CDR3 protein. The data contain 370,000 or so distinct CDR3 sequences, about 32% of them singletons. Details on this clonotype: The antigen is not known.

Trimming took off 4 bases at V and 1 base at J, with 12 bases between the two ends. Germline loops: CDR1 MDHEN, CDR2 SYDVKM. The CDR3 runs to 15 residues. The source material was cultured PBMCs, sampled from culture after CMV antigen stimulation. The sequence derives from a human donor in good health (CMV status not recorded). Some clones in this sample may be carry-over from other donors' samples. The chain recombines TRBV28 with TRBJ2-3; TRBD1 is a possible D gene (6 bases). CDR3 protein: CASSSRGAGTDTQYF. For the CDR3, the DNA is TGTGCCAGCAGTTCCAGGGGCGCGGGCACAGATACGCAGTATTTT. Based on the CDR3 plus reference TRBV28 and TRBJ2-3, the full variable domain is DVKVTQSSRYLVKRTGEKVFLECVQDMDHENMFWYRQDPGLGLRLIYFSYDVKMKEKGDIPEGYSVSREKKERFSLILESASTNQTSMYLCASSSRGAGTDTQYFGPGTRLTVL.